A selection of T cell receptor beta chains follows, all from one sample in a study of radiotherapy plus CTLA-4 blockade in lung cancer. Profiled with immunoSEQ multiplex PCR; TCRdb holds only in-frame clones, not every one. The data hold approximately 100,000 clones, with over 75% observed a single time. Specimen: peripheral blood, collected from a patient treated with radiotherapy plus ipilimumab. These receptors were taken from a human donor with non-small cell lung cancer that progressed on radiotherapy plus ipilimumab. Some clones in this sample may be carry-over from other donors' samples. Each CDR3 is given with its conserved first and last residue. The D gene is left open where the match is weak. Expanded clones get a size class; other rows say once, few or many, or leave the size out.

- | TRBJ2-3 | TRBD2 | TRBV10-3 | TGTGCCATCAGTGATACCCAGCGGGGGTACACAGATACGCAGTATTTT | CAISDTQRGYTDTQYF
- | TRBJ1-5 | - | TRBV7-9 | TGTGCCAGCAGCTTAGCGGAAGACAGAAGGGATCAGCCCCAGCATTTT | CASSLAEDRRDQPQHF
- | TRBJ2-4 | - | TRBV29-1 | TGCAGCGTTATTCGCTCTGCCCAAAACATTCAGTACTTC | CSVIRSAQNIQYF
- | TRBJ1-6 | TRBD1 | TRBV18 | TGTGCCAGCTCACGGATTTTGGGACAGGGGGCGAATTCACCCCTCCACTTT | CASSRILGQGANSPLHF
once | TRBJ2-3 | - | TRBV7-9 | TGTGCCAGCAGCTTTGCGGCAGGTCCCCCAGATACGCAGTATTTT | CASSFAAGPPDTQYF
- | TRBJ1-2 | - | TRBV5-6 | TGTGCCAGCAGCTTGAAACAGGGAGGCGACGGCTACACCTTC | CASSLKQGGDGYTF
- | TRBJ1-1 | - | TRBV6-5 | TGTGCCAGCAGCCCGCGAGGGGCAGACTTATATACGCTACTATTT | CASSPRGADLYTLLF
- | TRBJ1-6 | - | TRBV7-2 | TGTGCCAGCAGCTTAGCAGGGGGAATGTCACCCCTCCACTTT | CASSLAGGMSPLHF
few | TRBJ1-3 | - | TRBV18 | TGTGCCAGCTCACCATCAAGCAGGGCGAACACCATATATTTT | CASSPSSRANTIYF
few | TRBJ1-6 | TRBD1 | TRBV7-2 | TGTGCCAGCAGCGCCTGGACAGGGGGTACACCCCTCCACTTT | CASSAWTGGTPLHF
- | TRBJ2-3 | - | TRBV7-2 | TGTGCCAGCAGCTCCCGGGGCAGACGATCCACAGATACGCAGTATTTT | CASSSRGRRSTDTQYF
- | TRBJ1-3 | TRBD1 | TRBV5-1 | TGCGCCAGCAGCTCCGGAACAGGGGGTCCTGGAAACACCATATATTTT | CASSSGTGGPGNTIYF
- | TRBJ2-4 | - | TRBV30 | TGTGCCTGGAGTAAGTGGGCAGTAGCCAAAAACATTCAGTACTTC | CAWSKWAVAKNIQYF
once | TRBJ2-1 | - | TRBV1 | TGCACCAGCAGCCAAGATCTAATGTTGGGGGGGGGCGACTACAATGAGCAGTTCTTC | CTSSQDLMLGGGDYNEQFF
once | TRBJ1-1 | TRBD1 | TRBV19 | TGTGCCACCACCGAAAGACAGGGTAATACTGAAGCTTTCTTT | CATTERQGNTEAFF
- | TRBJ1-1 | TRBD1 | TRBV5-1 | TGCGCCAGCAGCTTGTCAGGGGGGTACACTGAAGCTTTCTTT | CASSLSGGYTEAFF
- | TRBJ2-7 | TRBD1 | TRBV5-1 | TGCGCCAGCAGCTGGAGCCGGGACAGTTCCTACGAGCAGTACTTC | CASSWSRDSSYEQYF
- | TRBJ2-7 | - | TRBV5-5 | TGTGCCAGCAGCCTGGTCGGGACTGGGCACTACGGGCAGTACTTC | CASSLVGTGHYGQYF
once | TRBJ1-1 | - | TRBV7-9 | TGTGCCAGCAGCACCGGGGATCTGGTTGAAGCTTTCTTT | CASSTGDLVEAFF
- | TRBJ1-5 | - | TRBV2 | TGTGCCAGCAGACGGGGTGTCGGTCAGCCCCAGCATTTT | CASRRGVGQPQHF
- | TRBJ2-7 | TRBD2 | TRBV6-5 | TGTGCCAGCAGTCAACTAGCGGGGGGGAACTACGAGCAGTACTTC | CASSQLAGGNYEQYF
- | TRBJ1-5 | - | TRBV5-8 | TGTGCCAGCAGCTTGGGGCTAGGGCCCTTCGGTCAGCCCCAGCATTTT | CASSLGLGPFGQPQHF
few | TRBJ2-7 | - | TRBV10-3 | TGTGCCATCAATATGGACGGTACCTACGAGCAGTACTTC | CAINMDGTYEQYF
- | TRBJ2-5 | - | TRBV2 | TGTGCCAGCGCGAGCCCAGCTCGAGAGACCCAGTACTTC | CASASPARETQYF
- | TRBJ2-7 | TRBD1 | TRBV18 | TGTGCCAGCTCAGCGACAGGGACCATCTCCTACGAGCAGTACTTC | CASSATGTISYEQYF
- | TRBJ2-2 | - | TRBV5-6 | TGTGCCAGCAGCTTGCTGGCGGGACAACACACCGGGGAGCCGTTTTTT | CASSLLAGQHTGEPFF
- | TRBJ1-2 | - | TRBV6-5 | TGTGCCAGCAGTAGCTCGGGGGGACTCATATATGGCTACACCTTC | CASSSSGGLIYGYTF
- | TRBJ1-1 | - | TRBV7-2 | TGTGCCAGCAGCTTAGCCACAGGGTCCACTGAAGCTTTCTTT | CASSLATGSTEAFF
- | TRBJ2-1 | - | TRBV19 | TGTGCCAGTAGTATTATAGGTAGCGGAACCTCCTACAATGAGCAGTTCTTC | CASSIIGSGTSYNEQFF
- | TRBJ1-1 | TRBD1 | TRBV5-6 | TGTGCCAGCAGCTTATTATCGACAGGGGGGATCCGAGCTTTCTTT | CASSLLSTGGIRAFF
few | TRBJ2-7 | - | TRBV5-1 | TGCGCCAGCAGATCTGGACCGGACTACGAGCAGTACTTC | CASRSGPDYEQYF
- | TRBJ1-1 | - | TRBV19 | TGTGCCAGTAGTCCGCCGAACACTGAAGCTTTCTTT | CASSPPNTEAFF
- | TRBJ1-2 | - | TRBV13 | TGTGCCAGCAGCGCATACAGGGAAGGAAGCTATGGCTACACCTTC | CASSAYREGSYGYTF
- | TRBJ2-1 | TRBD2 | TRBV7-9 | TGTGCCAGCAGCGGACTAAGCGGGGGGACCCTTTACAATGAGCAGTTCTTC | CASSGLSGGTLYNEQFF
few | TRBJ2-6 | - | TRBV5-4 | TGTGCCAGCAGCTCCGGACCTGACGGCAACGTCCTGACTTTC | CASSSGPDGNVLTF
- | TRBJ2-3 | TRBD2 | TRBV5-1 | TGCGCCAGCAGCGGAGGCAGGGGTGTGGCTAGCGGGGGGAAACTCACAGATACGCAGTATTTT | CASSGGRGVASGGKLTDTQYF
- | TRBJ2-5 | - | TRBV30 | TGTGCCTGGAGTGTACTAAAGACCCAGTACTTC | CAWSVLKTQYF
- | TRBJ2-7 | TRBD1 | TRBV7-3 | TGTGCCAGCAGTTGGGACAGGGGCCGGGAGCAGTACTTC | CASSWDRGREQYF
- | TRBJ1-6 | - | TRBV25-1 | TGTGCCAGCAACCACCGGGACACAGATTCACCCCTCCACTTT | CASNHRDTDSPLHF
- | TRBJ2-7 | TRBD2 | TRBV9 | TGTGCCAGCAGCGTAGGGGCGGGGGGTACCTACGAGCAGTACTTC | CASSVGAGGTYEQYF
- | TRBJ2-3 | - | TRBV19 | TGTGCCAGTAGTACCCAGACTAGATCGGATACGCAGTATTTT | CASSTQTRSDTQYF
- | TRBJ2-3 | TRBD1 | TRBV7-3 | TGTGCCAGCAGTACAGGGGGCGCAGATACGCAGTATTTT | CASSTGGADTQYF
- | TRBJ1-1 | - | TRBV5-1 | TGCGCCAGCAGCTTGTCGGCAGAGAACACTGAAGCTTTCTTT | CASSLSAENTEAFF
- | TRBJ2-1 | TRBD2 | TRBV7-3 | TGTGCCAGCAGCTTCAAGGTTAGCGGGGGGCCTAACAATGAGCAGTTCTTC | CASSFKVSGGPNNEQFF
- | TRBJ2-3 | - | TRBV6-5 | TGTGCCAGCAGTTTCTCTAGTGGCACAGATACGCAGTATTTT | CASSFSSGTDTQYF
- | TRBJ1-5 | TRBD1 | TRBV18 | TGTGCCAGCTCACCTACAGGGGTCAATCAGCCCCAGCATTTT | CASSPTGVNQPQHF
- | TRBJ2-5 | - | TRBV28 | TGTGCCAGCGTTATTTCCCCCGGGGGTGTACCCCGACACGGAGCCCCGAACCAAGAGACCCAGTACTTC | CASVISPGGVPRHGAPNQETQYF
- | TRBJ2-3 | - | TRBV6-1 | TGTGCCAGCAGTGAGGACCCCACAGATACGCAGTATTTT | CASSEDPTDTQYF
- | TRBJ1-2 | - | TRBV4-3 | TGCGCCAGCAGCCCGTTCGCGGCAGTGGCTAACTATGGCTACACCTTC | CASSPFAAVANYGYTF